The 8 T cell receptor beta chains below come from one sample, sequenced in a study of cytomegalovirus exposure and HLA in healthy donors. 60 Vbeta and 13 Jbeta primers were used in PCR. TCRdb's table, derived via immunoSEQ multiplex PCR, lists solely in-frame clones and lacks some. This table holds some 140,000 clones, approximately 79% found once. Sequenced input: PBMCs. The receptors were sampled from a woman aged 50 to 60 in good health and CMV-seropositive.

The chain links TRBV28 to TRBJ2-3; 7 nucleotides match TRBD2. Germline trimming cut 5 bases from V and 7 bases from J; bases unmatched to any gene: 9. Germline CDR1 is MDHEN and CDR2 is SYDVKM. The CDR3 sequence is 14 residues long. Here the CDR3 DNA reads TGTGCCAGCAGTAGAGGACTAGAGATGAATACGCAGTATTTT. Its translation: CASSRGLEMNTQYF.

The chain combines TRBV7-2 with TRBJ2-1, with 11 bases fitting TRBD1. The germline V gene encodes CDR1 SGHTA and CDR2 FQGNSA. The ends lost 3 bases at V and 11 bases at J; junction bases unmatched: 6. The CDR3 is 14 amino acids. CDR3 coding DNA: TGTGCCAGCAGCTTTCAAGGGACAGGGGGACAGCAGTTCTTC. It translates to CASSFQGTGGQQFF.

This chain joins TRBV18 and TRBJ2-7, with D perhaps matching TRBD2 (5 bases). Germline V gene data show CDR1 as KGHSH and CDR2 as LQKENI. Trimming removed 3 bases at V and 3 bases at J, with 9 bases between. The CDR3 runs to 13 residues. As DNA, the CDR3 is TGTGCCAGCTCACCTACCCGGGACTACGAGCAGTACTTC. It codes for CASSPTRDYEQYF. The complete variable domain, with remaining parts taken from reference TRBV18 and TRBJ2-7, reads NAGVMQNPRHLVRRRGQEARLRCSPMKGHSHVYWYRQLPEEGLKFMVYLQKENIIDESGMPKERFSAEFPKEGPSILRIQQVVRGDSAAYFCASSPTRDYEQYFGPGTRLTVT.

The chain is built from TRBV5-6 and TRBJ1-2; 7 bases align to TRBD1. Germline CDR1 SGHDT, CDR2 YYEEEE. The CDR3 runs 14 residues. V shed 7 bases, J shed 4 bases, and the junction held 10 bases outside the gene matches. The CDR3 DNA reads as TGTGCCAGCGGGGGACTGACAGGGTTCTATGGCTACACCTTC. Its protein product is CASGGLTGFYGYTF. Complete variable domain (other parts from reference TRBV5-6 and TRBJ1-2): DAGVTQSPTHLIKTRGQQVTLRCSPKSGHDTVSWYQQALGQGPQFIFQYYEEEERQRGNFPDRFSGHQFPNYSSELNVNALLLGDSALYLCASGGLTGFYGYTFGSGTRLTVV.

The rearrangement uses TRBV4-2 and TRBJ2-2, with D tentatively TRBD2 (5 bases). Germline-derived CDR1 and CDR2 are LGHNA and YNFKEQ. V lost 4 bases, J lost 2 bases, and 14 bases lay in between. CDR3 size: 16 residues. The DNA of the CDR3 is TGTGCCAGCAGCCCAAGGGTGGGGAGCAACACCGGGGAGCTGTTTTTT. Translation gives CASSPRVGSNTGELFF.

The chain is built from TRBV9 and TRBJ2-1; TRBD2 might be the D (7 bases). CDR3 length equals 15 residues. Per germline, CDR1 SGDLS and CDR2 YYNGEE. The germline V and J ends were trimmed by 0 bases and 5 bases, with 12 bases remaining between them. The CDR3 reads CASSVDWGGHNEQFF. The CDR3 DNA reads as TGTGCCAGCAGCGTAGATTGGGGGGGCCACAATGAGCAGTTCTTC.

The chain is built from TRBV7-6 and TRBJ1-5, with D unclear. Germline CDR1 and CDR2: SGHVS and FNYEAQ. The germline V and J ends were trimmed by 4 bases and 3 bases, with 13 bases remaining between them. The CDR3 totals 15 residues. The CDR3, as DNA: TGTGCCAGCAGCTCGGAGGCAGGTAACAATCAGCCCCAGCATTTT. Amino acid sequence: CASSSEAGNNQPQHF.

This chain joins TRBV23-1 and TRBJ1-6; possible D gene TRBD1, 5 bases. TRBV23-1 is assigned to the ORF class and has an uncertain function. The CDR3 extends over 16 amino acids. V was shortened by 2 bases and J by 5 bases, with 13 bases between the two germline ends. The CDR3 sequence: CASSQVDSFHNSPLHF. CDR3 DNA: TGCGCCAGCAGTCAAGTTGACAGTTTTCATAATTCACCCCTCCACTTT.